Following are 3 T cell receptor beta chains from one sample sequenced in a study of vaccination effects on CD4 cells after COVID-19. Some clones are missing from TCRdb's copy, which holds only in-frame ones; the method was immunoSEQ multiplex PCR. This repertoire shows 30,000 or so clones, roughly 70% found once; its top ten account for roughly 10%. ViraFEST used viral peptide pools to expand antigen-specific CD4+ T cells before sequencing. CD4+ T cells were isolated after less than 12 days of culture. Vaccine administered to participants consisted of two doses of either BNT162b2 or mRNA-1273. Their target antigens are unknown. Here the sequenced sample was CD4+ T cells from PBMCs cultured with HCoV-NL63 spike peptides, taken after COVID-19 vaccination. The origin of the receptors is a human donor who received a COVID-19 vaccine.

By sample share, this clone is large (0.1 to 1%). The chain uses TRBV5-1 and TRBJ2-7; maybe TRBD2 (5 bases). Trimming shortened V by 4 bases and J by 6 bases, and 20 bases separated the two germline ends. Germline V CDR1 and CDR2: SGHRS, YFSETQ. This CDR3 is built from 15 residues. The CDR3: CASSAQPSEGGEQYF. The CDR3, as DNA: TGCGCCAGCAGCGCACAGCCGTCCGAGGGTGGCGAGCAGTACTTC.

J is TRBJ2-5 and V is TRBV19; 9 bases are a match to TRBD1. V was pared by 5 bases and J by 5 bases, with 9 bases of the junction left unmatched. Germline-derived CDR1 and CDR2 are LNHDA and SQIVND (reference sequence). This CDR3 region has 15 residues. This CDR3 is CASSPGTGKRETQYF. CDR3 DNA sequence: TGTGCCAGTAGTCCCGGGACAGGGAAGCGTGAGACCCAGTACTTC.

The V and J genes are TRBV7-8 and TRBJ1-1; 9 bases match TRBD1. Germline V gene data show CDR1 as SGHVS and CDR2 as FQNEAQ. The trim removed 0 bases at V and 3 bases at J, leaving 2 bases unmatched. The CDR3 has 15 residues. Here the CDR3 DNA reads TGTGCCAGCAGCTTAGCCTGGACAGGGGACACTGAAGCTTTCTTT. Protein: CASSLAWTGDTEAFF.